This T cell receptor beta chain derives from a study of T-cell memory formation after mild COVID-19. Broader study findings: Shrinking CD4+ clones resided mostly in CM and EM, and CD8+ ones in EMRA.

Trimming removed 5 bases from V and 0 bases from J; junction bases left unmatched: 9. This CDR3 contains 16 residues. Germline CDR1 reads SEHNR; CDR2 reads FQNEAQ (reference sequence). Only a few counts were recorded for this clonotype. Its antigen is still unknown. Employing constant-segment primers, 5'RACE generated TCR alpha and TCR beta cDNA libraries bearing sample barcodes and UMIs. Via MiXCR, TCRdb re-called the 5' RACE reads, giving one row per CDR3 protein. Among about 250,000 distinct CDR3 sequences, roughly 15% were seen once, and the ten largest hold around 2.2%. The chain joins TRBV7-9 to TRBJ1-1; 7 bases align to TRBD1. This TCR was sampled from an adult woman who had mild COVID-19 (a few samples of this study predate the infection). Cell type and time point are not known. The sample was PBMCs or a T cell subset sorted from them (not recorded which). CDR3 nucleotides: TGTGCCAGCAGCGACGATACAGGGGCATTGAACACTGAAGCTTTCTTT. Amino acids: CASSDDTGALNTEAFF.